The clone carrying this T cell receptor (beta chain) was found a few times. Under the authors' procedure: Reference gene primer amplification gave nucleated cell count estimates. Here immunoSEQ multiplex PCR was the method, and the copy in TCRdb shows in-frame clones only, minus some. That table is the source of V, J and clone size, and D and trimming were worked out from the DNA. This table has just over 90,000 clones, about 77% appearing once. The sample is drawn from a study of blood T cell repertoires in COVID-19. Study summary: Sites across the United States, Italy and Spain contributed samples from acute and convalescent COVID-19. Sources were T cells, B-cell-depleted T cells, or PBMCs; the material itself was cDNA or gDNA.

V lost 0 bases, J lost 4 bases, and 10 bases lay in between. CDR1 and CDR2 (germline): ENHRY, SYGVKD. This CDR3 has 15 residues. The TCR comes from a human donor in a cohort sampled during active COVID-19. The V call is TRBV10-3, the J call TRBJ1-5; D is undetermined. Sequenced material: peripheral blood. In nucleotides, the CDR3 is TGTGCCATCAGTGAGTCAGATAGCGGGAATCAGCCCCAGCATTTT. Translated, it gives CAISESDSGNQPQHF.